These T cell receptor beta chains were read from a single sample in a study of cytomegalovirus exposure and HLA in healthy donors. Some clones are missing from TCRdb's copy, which holds only in-frame ones; the method was immunoSEQ multiplex PCR. The sample comprises over 150,000 clones, 60% to 75% of which are singletons, and around 2.8% rests with the top ten. The specimen sequenced was PBMCs. Source of these receptors: a young man in good health and CMV-seronegative. The CDR3 runs from the conserved cysteine through the conserved F or W. The D gene is left open where the match is weak. A clone size is listed for some rows: how often the clone was seen (once, few, many), or a class if it is expanded.

D gene,clone size,J gene,V gene,CDR3 DNA,CDR3 protein
TRBD1,few,TRBJ1-1,TRBV7-9,TGTGCCAGCAGCTCCCCGGACAGGGGCACTGAAGCTTTCTTT,CASSSPDRGTEAFF
.,.,TRBJ1-2,TRBV28,TGTGCCAGCAGTACTTACGCCGCTTCTAACTATGGCTACACCTTC,CASSTYAASNYGYTF
.,.,TRBJ1-4,TRBV6-5,TGTGCCAGCAGTTACTCGCCGGACACATGGATGGAAAAACTGTTTTTT,CASSYSPDTWMEKLFF
.,.,TRBJ1-4,TRBV21-1,TGTGCCAGCAGCTCGCCACAGGGGGCCAAACTGTTTTTT,CASSSPQGAKLFF
TRBD1,.,TRBJ1-4,TRBV6-1,TGTGCCAGCAGTGAAAAGGGACAGTCAACTAATGAAAAACTGTTTTTT,CASSEKGQSTNEKLFF
.,.,TRBJ2-7,TRBV4-3,TGCGCCAGCAGCAAAGACGGAGGGAACCTAGCCTACGAGCAGTACTTC,CASSKDGGNLAYEQYF
.,.,TRBJ2-5,TRBV5-1,TGCGCCAGCAGCTTGGGCGAAGAGACCCAGTACTTC,CASSLGEETQYF
.,.,TRBJ2-6,TRBV14,TGTGCCAGCACCGAAGGAAGGGGCAGGGCTGGGGCCAACGTCCTGACTTTC,CASTEGRGRAGANVLTF
.,.,TRBJ2-3,TRBV7-6,TGTGCCAGCAGCCCGACAGGCACACCGCAGGGTACGCAGTATTTT,CASSPTGTPQGTQYF
TRBD1,few,TRBJ1-5,TRBV28,TGTGCCAGCCTCGACAGGGGGCATCAGCCCCAGCATTTT,CASLDRGHQPQHF
TRBD1,once,TRBJ1-2,TRBV5-6,TGTGCCAGCAGCTACAGACAGGGACTGCACTATGGCTACACCTTC,CASSYRQGLHYGYTF
.,.,TRBJ2-7,TRBV4-3,TGCGCCAGCAGCCAAGGGGAACAGGGCACCTACGAGCAGTACTTC,CASSQGEQGTYEQYF
.,.,TRBJ1-2,TRBV6-1,TGTGCCAGCAGTCAGGGAAATGGCTACACCTTC,CASSQGNGYTF
.,.,TRBJ1-6,TRBV6-1,TGTGCCAGCAGTGGCGAGACAGGCTCACCCCTCCACTTT,CASSGETGSPLHF
.,.,TRBJ1-6,TRBV6-1,TGTGCCAGCATCGACGGAGCAGGGCCCCTCCACTTT,CASIDGAGPLHF